Sequencing of this TCR beta chain was carried out in a study of blood T cells in healthy people across ages. General study findings and limits: Researchers judged that diversity estimates from one million T cells fell short of true values. For the donors, CMV status was unknown and possibly confounded expanded clonotype changes.

The authors ran a second PCR of roughly 6 to 12 cycles using a sample-barcoded 5' primer and a J-beta primer mix. TCRdb used MiXCR to reprocess the 5' RACE reads, holding one entry per CDR3 protein. The table includes about 640,000 distinct CDR3 sequences, 58% detected once. Turning to this clonotype: The antigen remains unidentified.

The CDR3 runs to 17 residues. CDR1 and CDR2 (germline): SGHAT, FQNNGV. V was shortened by 1 base and J by 5 bases, with 20 bases between the two germline ends. Sequenced sample: blood. The source is a man between 60 and 70 years old in good health. This chain connects TRBV11-2 to TRBJ2-5; a weak D match, TRBD1 (5 bases). The CDR3 protein is CASSLGGPGTSWETQYF. The CDR3 nucleotides are TGTGCCAGCAGCTTAGGGGGCCCCGGAACGTCGTGGGAGACCCAGTACTTC.